Listed below are T cell receptor beta chains from one sample, sequenced in a study of cytomegalovirus exposure and HLA in healthy donors. The data were produced by immunoSEQ multiplex PCR, yet TCRdb's version contains in-frame clones alone and is incomplete. Of more than 95,000 clones listed, about 80% were seen once; the top ten hold 7.5% to 9.5%. Sequenced sample: PBMCs. These receptors were taken from a woman aged 50 to 60 in good health and CMV-seropositive. CDR3s include the opening cysteine and the closing phenylalanine or tryptophan. A D gene is named only where the DNA matches it firmly. Clone size is shown for a subset of rows, as once, few, many or a class of expanded clone.

TRBV11-2,-,-,TRBJ2-2,TGTGCCAGCAGCCTTACTAGCCGAGGGTGGACCGGGGAGCTGTTTTTT,CASSLTSRGWTGELFF
TRBV7-2,-,TRBD1,TRBJ2-1,TGTGCCAGCAGCTCCCGGACAGGGGGTAGAGATGAGCAGTTCTTC,CASSSRTGGRDEQFF
TRBV2,-,TRBD1,TRBJ2-1,TGTGCCAGCAGTGCACAGGGGACCCGCAATGAGCAGTTCTTC,CASSAQGTRNEQFF
TRBV5-1,-,-,TRBJ1-4,TGCGCCAGCAGCTTGAGCGGGCCCAATGAAAAACTGTTTTTT,CASSLSGPNEKLFF
TRBV9,-,TRBD1,TRBJ2-7,TGTGCCAGCAGCCCACGAGGGACAGGGGAGGAGCAGTACTTC,CASSPRGTGEEQYF
TRBV4-3,-,-,TRBJ2-5,TGCGCCAGCAGCCAAGATCGTCTCAGGGAGACCCAGTACTTC,CASSQDRLRETQYF
TRBV7-2,-,TRBD2,TRBJ2-1,TGTGCCAGCAGCCCCGGGACTAGCGGGTACAATGAGCAGTTCTTC,CASSPGTSGYNEQFF
TRBV6-5,-,TRBD2,TRBJ2-7,TGTGCCAGCAGTTGGACTAGCGGGACCCTCGAGCAGTACTTC,CASSWTSGTLEQYF
TRBV6-1,few,TRBD1,TRBJ2-7,TGTGCCAGCAGTCTGGGGGCGACAGGGTGGTACGAGCAGTACTTC,CASSLGATGWYEQYF
TRBV30,-,TRBD1,TRBJ1-4,TGTGCCTGGAGCAGGGGACAGGGGAATGAAAAACTGTTTTTT,CAWSRGQGNEKLFF
TRBV7-7,-,TRBD2,TRBJ2-1,TGTGCTAGCAGCCTACTAGCGGGAGTCGGCAATGAGCAGTTCTTC,CASSLLAGVGNEQFF
TRBV15,-,TRBD1,TRBJ2-2,TGTGCCACCAGCAGAGATTTTTCCAGGGGGACCGGGGAGCTGTTTTTT,CATSRDFSRGTGELFF
TRBV27,-,TRBD1,TRBJ2-4,TGTGCCAGCAGCTCCACGGACAGGGGGCTAACCAAAAACATTCAGTACTTC,CASSSTDRGLTKNIQYF
TRBV6-1,few,TRBD1,TRBJ1-1,TGTGCCAGCAGTGGGGACAGGAGGAACACTGAAGCTTTCTTT,CASSGDRRNTEAFF
TRBV5-6,-,-,TRBJ2-7,TGTGCCAGCAGAATGCTGGGGCCTTACGAGCAGTACTTC,CASRMLGPYEQYF
TRBV16,-,TRBD2,TRBJ2-7,TGTGCCAGCAGCCAATGGGGGCCTAGCGGGATAACCTACGAGCAGTACTTC,CASSQWGPSGITYEQYF
TRBV4-2,-,-,TRBJ2-4,TGTGCCAGCAGCCAAGAGATCCTAGCCGGGATAGCCAAAAACATTCAGTACTTC,CASSQEILAGIAKNIQYF
TRBV19,-,-,TRBJ1-1,TGTGCCAGTAGTATCCCCCCCCGGGACACTGAAGCTTTCTTT,CASSIPPRDTEAFF
TRBV7-8,-,TRBD1,TRBJ1-1,TGTGCCAGCAGCCCCTATGACAGGGTTGAAGCTTTCTTT,CASSPYDRVEAFF
TRBV4-1,-,-,TRBJ1-5,TGCGCCAGCAGCCAAGAAGGTTTGACAGACCCAAGCAATCAGCCCCAGCATTTT,CASSQEGLTDPSNQPQHF
TRBV7-2,-,TRBD2,TRBJ2-4,TGTGCCAGCAGCTATCAGCGGGAGGGGGGCCTAGCCAAAAACATTCAGTACTTC,CASSYQREGGLAKNIQYF
TRBV5-1,-,-,TRBJ1-1,TGCGCCAGCAGCGCATCCGGGGTTAACACTGAAGCTTTCTTT,CASSASGVNTEAFF
TRBV4-1,-,-,TRBJ1-4,TGCGCCAGCAGCCAAGACACACCGGGAGTCGAAAAACTGTTTTTT,CASSQDTPGVEKLFF
TRBV5-1,-,-,TRBJ2-5,TGCGCCAGCAGCTTGGTTGGGACACGAGGAGAGACCCAGTACTTC,CASSLVGTRGETQYF
TRBV5-1,-,-,TRBJ1-2,TGCGCCACACGGGGTATTGGGGACTATGGCTACACCTTC,CATRGIGDYGYTF
TRBV2,-,-,TRBJ1-5,TGTGCCAGCAGTGAAGCGACAGGATTCAATCAGCCCCAGCATTTT,CASSEATGFNQPQHF
TRBV7-3,-,-,TRBJ2-1,TGTGCCAGCAGCTCCGGGACTCGGAATGAGCAGTTCTTC,CASSSGTRNEQFF
TRBV7-8,-,-,TRBJ1-3,TGTGCCAGCAGCCACCAAAACAGGGAATCAGGAAACACCATATATTTT,CASSHQNRESGNTIYF
TRBV5-1,-,-,TRBJ2-2,TGCGCCAGCAGAACGGGAGCCTCCGGGGAGCTGTTTTTT,CASRTGASGELFF
TRBV19,-,-,TRBJ2-7,TGTGCCAGTAGTATAGATTGGGGGCTGGGCGAGCAGTACTTC,CASSIDWGLGEQYF
TRBV4-1,once,TRBD1,TRBJ2-2,TGCGCCAGCAGCCAAGACGGACAGGGGAACACCGGGGAGCTGTTTTTT,CASSQDGQGNTGELFF
TRBV10-1,-,TRBD2,TRBJ2-1,TGCGCCAGCAGCCAGGGGGCGCGGGCTAGCGGGAGTTCCTACAATGAGCAGTTCTTC,CASSQGARASGSSYNEQFF
TRBV4-3,-,TRBD1,TRBJ2-2,TGCGCCAGCAGCCAGTCCTCCGGGACAGGAGTACGCACCGGGGAGCTGTTTTTT,CASSQSSGTGVRTGELFF